This T cell receptor beta chain was sequenced for a study of blood T cell repertoires in COVID-19. The CDR3 length is 15 residues. Per germline, CDR1 LNHNV and CDR2 YYDKDF (reference sequence). Trimming took off 0 bases at V and 2 bases at J, with 10 bases between the two ends. How the authors handled the data: Quantification of nucleated cells was approximated via reference gene primer amplification. Profiling relied on immunoSEQ multiplex PCR, and the TCRdb table lists in-frame clones only, not all of them. D and trimming come from the DNA, and the V and J calls and clone size come from that table. The sample comprises 450,000 or so clones, roughly 89% of which are singletons, and approximately 0.9% rests with the top ten.

Sequencing was performed on peripheral blood. This sequence originates from a man aged 18 to 29 with COVID-19, enrolled during active disease. This rearrangement joins TRBV15 to TRBJ2-5, with unresolved D. The CDR3 DNA follows: TGTGCCACCAGCAGAGATTTGGGCGAACAAGAGACCCAGTACTTC. Translated: CATSRDLGEQETQYF. Combining the CDR3 with reference TRBV15 and TRBJ2-5 gives the whole variable domain DAMVIQNPRYQVTQFGKPVTLSCSQTLNHNVMYWYQQKSSQAPKLLFHYYDKDFNNEADTPDNFQSRRPNTSFCFLDIRSPGLGDTAMYLCATSRDLGEQETQYFGPGTRLLVL.